Sequencing of this TCR beta chain was carried out in a study of T cells after yellow fever vaccination. Study at large: SMART-Seq v4 Ultra Low Input prepared the low-cell-number fractions.

This clonotype has ten or more counts. Antigen unknown. General study results and limits: Reappearance after the booster was seen for most primary-vaccination clones, at approximately 97% CD4 and around 90% CD8. Some clonotypes were seen in both the CD4 and the CD8 compartments. These made up a small share and likely arose from convergent recombination.

The CDR3 spans 15 residues. Germline CDR1 reads LGHNA; CDR2 reads YSLEER. The germline V and J ends were trimmed by 1 base and 3 bases, with 9 bases remaining between them. Template-switching 5'RACE yielded the TCR cDNA; a universal primer site and UMIs were added in the process. TCRdb analysed the 5' RACE reads with MiXCR anew, one entry per CDR3 protein. This sample has 68,000 or so distinct CDR3 sequences, with approximately 7% found just once. The specimen was CD8+ T cells sorted from PBMCs, collected 15 days after the yellow fever booster vaccination. The rearrangement links TRBV4-3 to TRBJ2-2; D is unclear. The TCR originated in a man under 40 who received the YFV17D yellow fever vaccine. The CDR3 protein is CASSQVGPDTGELFF. In DNA, the CDR3 is TGCGCCAGCAGCCAAGTAGGGCCAGACACCGGGGAGCTGTTTTTT.